Sequencing of this T cell receptor (beta chain) was carried out in a study of T cell changes during pregnancy in multiple sclerosis. TCRdb keeps only in-frame clones here, not all; method: immunoSEQ multiplex PCR. The sample consists of roughly 120,000 clones, around 90% of them appearing once. Trimming shortened V by 2 bases and J by 7 bases, and 18 bases separated the two germline ends. In germline, CDR1 is SGDLS, CDR2 YYNGEE. This CDR3 is built from 16 residues. The material was peripheral blood, obtained in the third trimester of pregnancy. The chain has TRBV9 and TRBJ1-4, with unresolved D. The clonotype was recovered from a female donor with multiple sclerosis, enrolled in a pregnancy study. The CDR3 DNA is TGTGCCAGCAGCGTTGAAGTAAGGGAGACGCCTGAAAAACTGTTTTTT. Encoded protein: CASSVEVRETPEKLFF.